The present T cell receptor beta chain was sequenced within a study of T cell responses to AZD1222 COVID-19 vaccine. As for the study in general: Investigators merged groups given second doses at roughly 4 or roughly 12 weeks.

Note on this clone: The antigen is unknown.

The method was immunoSEQ multiplex PCR; TCRdb's version includes in-frame clones alone and lacks a portion of them. The repertoire holds roughly 150,000 clones, 85% to 95% seen once, with 1.1% to 1.5% in the top ten. Germline values: CDR1 SGDLS, CDR2 YYNGEE. CDR3 size: 14 residues. V was pared by 0 bases and J by 7 bases, with 13 bases between. Overall study findings and caveats: The sample set comprised mostly white British donors with more females, and clonal diversity was possibly underestimated. No day 14 peak samples; only post-peak repertoires were characterized.

This chain connects TRBV9 to TRBJ1-2, with D perhaps TRBD1 (6 bases). The sequencing here drew on peripheral blood, taken on day 0 of AZD1222 vaccination. This clonotype originated in an adult in good health. Here the CDR3 reads CASSVEGGARGYTF. CDR3 DNA: TGTGCCAGCAGCGTAGAGGGGGGGGCTCGTGGCTACACCTTC.